These 21 T cell receptor beta chains were all obtained from the same sample, sequenced in a study of T cells in Graves' hyperthyroidism and ophthalmopathy. The investigators amplified TCR beta CDR3 regions from RNA transcripts. With the HTBI primer set, the TCR CDR3 went through a first round of RT-PCR. TCRdb reprocessed the multiplex PCR reads via MiXCR and lists one record per CDR3 protein. Of 300,000 to 400,000 distinct CDR3 sequences in the sample, roughly 18% are singletons; the top ten hold 40% to 45%. Material for sequencing was blood. These receptors all come from a young man with Graves' ophthalmopathy.

This clonotype appeared many times. The chain links TRBV7-6 to TRBJ2-7; 9 bases agree with TRBD2. Germline-derived CDR1 and CDR2 are SGHVS and FNYEAQ. The CDR3 sequence is 14 residues long. With V trimmed by 3 bases and J by 5 bases, 5 bases remained unmatched. The CDR3, as DNA: TGTGCCAGCAGCTTGACCCTAGCGGGAAACGAGCAGTACTTC. Translated, it gives CASSLTLAGNEQYF.

This clonotype was seen repeatedly, ten times or more. The rearrangement uses TRBV6-1 and TRBJ1-2, with a weak D call TRBD1 (5 bases). From germline, CDR1 is MNHNS and CDR2 SASEGT. Trimming cost V 1 base and J 8 bases, with 8 bases left between them. The CDR3 sequence is 12 residues long. The CDR3 protein is CASSEVGVGYTF. CDR3 nucleotide sequence: TGTGCCAGCAGTGAAGTAGGGGTAGGCTACACCTTC.

A few counts support this clonotype. J is TRBJ2-1 and V is TRBV10-3; 9 bases align to TRBD2. This CDR3 contains 18 residues. Germline V CDR1 and CDR2: ENHRY, SYGVKD. V shed 6 bases, J shed 0 bases, and the junction held 12 bases outside the gene matches. This chain's CDR3 is CAISSPRGGDSSYNEQFF. Written as DNA, the CDR3 is TGTGCCATCAGCTCCCCGCGGGGGGGGGATAGCTCCTACAATGAGCAGTTCTTC.

In its sample, this clonotype was seen many times. J is TRBJ2-7 and V is TRBV7-6, with D unclear. CDR3 size: 13 residues. V was clipped by 5 bases and J by 6 bases, with 14 bases between them. Germline V gene lookup returns CDR1 SGHVS and CDR2 FNYEAQ. CDR3 residues: CASSIHGPGEQYF. The CDR3 DNA is TGTGCCAGCAGCATACACGGCCCGGGCGAGCAGTACTTC.

The sample holds many counts of this clonotype. V gene TRBV15 combines with J gene TRBJ1-6; possibly TRBD1 for D (5 bases). Germline CDR1 is LNHNV and CDR2 is YYDKDF (reference sequence). There are 15 residues in the CDR3. Trimming removed 5 bases at V and 6 bases at J, with 14 bases between. The CDR3 sequence is CATSGLGRTNSPLHF. The CDR3 nucleotides read TGTGCCACCAGCGGTTTGGGACGGACTAATTCACCCCTCCACTTT.

This clonotype was recorded a few times. The chain combines TRBV18 with TRBJ1-5, with 9 bases identical to TRBD1. The CDR3 has 14 residues. Germline CDR1 is KGHSH and CDR2 is LQKENI. J gave up 6 bases and V 3 bases, and 3 bases lay outside the gene matches. As DNA, the CDR3 is TGTGCCAGCTCACCGGGACAGGGTCCTCAGCCCCAGCATTTT. The encoded protein is CASSPGQGPQPQHF.

This chain connects TRBV6-4 to TRBJ2-3; possibly TRBD2 for D (7 bases). Trimming pared 2 bases from V and 2 bases from J, leaving 11 bases between. CDR1 and CDR2 from the germline V gene are MRHNA and SNTAGT. The CDR3 runs 15 residues. In DNA, the CDR3 is TGTGCCAGCAGTGACGAGGGGGGGGCCACAGATACGCAGTATTTT. It yields the protein CASSDEGGATDTQYF.

Regarding this clonotype: A junction end diverges from the germline sequence, so it may reflect a read error. DNA of the CDR3: TGTGTCACCAGTCGGGACATTTCCTACGAGCAGTACTTC. Its translation is CVTSRDISYEQYF. The gene calls are TRBV15 and TRBJ2-7; tentative D call: TRBD1 (6 bases). Germline V gene lookup returns CDR1 LNHNV and CDR2 YYDKDF (reference sequence). CDR3 length: 13 amino acids.

This clonotype occurred many times. The chain combines TRBV6-1 with TRBJ1-1; 7 bases align to TRBD1. The CDR3 extends over 14 amino acids. Looked up from germline, CDR1 is MNHNS and CDR2 is SASEGT. V shed 6 bases, J shed 4 bases, and the junction held 8 bases outside the gene matches. CDR3 sequence (DNA): TGTGCCAGCAGAACGGACAGGCTTGCCACTGAAGCTTTCTTT. Protein product: CASRTDRLATEAFF.

The table lists this clonotype with many counts. The CDR3 region is CASGEQGVPYEQYF. The DNA of the CDR3 is TGTGCCAGTGGAGAGCAGGGCGTCCCCTACGAGCAGTACTTC. The chain uses TRBV12-3 or TRBV12-4 and TRBJ2-7; tentatively, D is TRBD1 (5 bases). There are 14 residues in the CDR3. The V and J ends lost 9 bases and 2 bases respectively, with 17 bases between them.

The V and J genes are TRBV15 and TRBJ1-5, with D uncertain. CDR3 length equals 15 residues. Germline V gene sequence: CDR1 LNHNV, CDR2 YYDKDF (reference sequence). The V end was cut by 0 bases, the J end by 0 bases, with 6 bases between. DNA for the CDR3: TGTGCCACCAGCAGAGATATGGGTAGCAATCAGCCCCAGCATTTT. Protein sequence: CATSRDMGSNQPQHF.

The sample holds a few counts of this clonotype. The V gene is TRBV13, the J gene TRBJ2-1, with 9 bases lining up with TRBD2. CDR3 length: 17 amino acids. CDR1 and CDR2 from the germline V gene are PRHDT and FYEKMQ (reference sequence). Unmatched junction bases numbered 14, after V lost 1 base and J lost 10 bases. DNA for the CDR3: TGTGCCAGCAGCTTAGAGGCCCCTGCGGGGGGGTCCCAAGAGCAGTTCTTC. This sequence encodes CASSLEAPAGGSQEQFF.

This clonotype has at least ten counts. The CDR3, as DNA: TGTGCCAGCACGGTAGCGGGGGTTTACAATGAGCAGTTCTTC. Protein product: CASTVAGVYNEQFF. The chain has TRBV7-9 and TRBJ2-1, with TRBD2 matching over 9 bases. CDR3 length: 14 amino acids. Germline CDR1 SEHNR, CDR2 FQNEAQ (reference sequence). V was clipped by 7 bases and J by 4 bases; unmatched bases: 5.

This chain links TRBV9 with TRBJ2-1; possibly TRBD2 for D (7 bases). Trimming removed 0 bases from V and 4 bases from J, with 17 bases in between. The CDR3 sequence is 17 residues long. Per germline, CDR1 SGDLS and CDR2 YYNGEE. The CDR3 sequence is CASSVDVGGGRYNEQFF. The CDR3 DNA follows: TGTGCCAGCAGCGTAGACGTTGGGGGGGGCAGGTACAATGAGCAGTTCTTC.

This clonotype was observed many times. The chain links TRBV11-2 to TRBJ1-1; D possibly corresponds to TRBD1 (5 bases). Germline values: CDR1 SGHAT, CDR2 FQNNGV. This CDR3 has 14 amino acids. Trimming removed 1 base at V and 4 bases at J, with 10 bases between. Here the CDR3 DNA reads TGTGCCAGCAGCTTAGTGGTGGGGGGCACTGAAGCTTTCTTT. Translation: CASSLVVGGTEAFF.

This clonotype has a handful of counts. The chain employs TRBV3-1 and TRBJ2-7; D unresolved. Deletions cut 6 bases from V and 0 bases from J, with 12 bases between. This CDR3 is 14 amino acids long. Germline-derived CDR1 and CDR2 are LGHDT and YNNKEL (reference sequence). The CDR3 loop is CASSPAAVSYEQYF. The CDR3 DNA follows: TGTGCCAGCAGTCCCGCGGCAGTCTCCTACGAGCAGTACTTC.

The table lists this clonotype with many counts. The genes are TRBV7-8 and TRBJ2-2; D is possibly TRBD1 or TRBD2 (7 bases each). Germline V gene lookup returns CDR1 SGHVS and CDR2 FQNEAQ. V shed 5 bases and J shed 4 bases, with 20 bases lying between them. This CDR3 region has 17 residues. The CDR3 region is CASSIPRGGGPTGELFF. The CDR3 DNA is TGTGCCAGCAGCATCCCCAGGGGGGGGGGCCCCACCGGGGAGCTGTTTTTT.

This clonotype was counted at least ten times. The rearrangement links TRBV6-6 to TRBJ2-7, with TRBD1 matching 7 bases. In germline, CDR1 is MNHNY, CDR2 SVGAGI (reference sequence). The CDR3 is made up of 14 amino acids. V lost 0 bases and J lost 2; bases outside the gene matches: 1. The chain's CDR3 is CASSYSTGAYEQYF. The CDR3 nucleotides are TGTGCCAGCAGTTACTCCACAGGGGCCTACGAGCAGTACTTC.

The J gene is TRBJ1-3, the V gene TRBV6-1; D is possibly TRBD1 (5 bases). The CDR3 is made up of 14 amino acids. Germline V gene lookup returns CDR1 MNHNS and CDR2 SASEGT. Trimming left V 6 bases short and J 0 bases short, with 9 bases between. The CDR3 coding sequence is TGTGCCAGCAGAACGGGGGACTCTGGAAACACCATATATTTT. Its translation: CASRTGDSGNTIYF.

This clonotype was found a few times. The rearrangement uses TRBV9 and TRBJ2-7, with D possibly TRBD2 on 6 matching bases. Germline V gene sequence: CDR1 SGDLS, CDR2 YYNGEE. V lost 3 bases and J lost 3, with 16 bases in between. The CDR3 is made up of 15 amino acids. CDR3 residues: CASSASSGRLYEQYF. The CDR3 DNA is TGTGCCAGCAGCGCCTCCTCCGGGAGACTCTACGAGCAGTACTTC.

This clonotype has only a few counts. The gene calls are TRBV3-1 and TRBJ1-3; perhaps TRBD1 as D (6 bases). Trimming removed 0 bases from V and 0 bases from J, with 12 bases in between. Germline V gene data show CDR1 as LGHDT and CDR2 as YNNKEL (reference sequence). The CDR3 consists of 17 residues. The DNA for the CDR3 is TGTGCCAGCAGCCAAGATTATACAGGGAGCTCTGGAAACACCATATATTTT. Residues: CASSQDYTGSSGNTIYF.